This T cell receptor beta chain was sequenced in a study of ipilimumab plus nivolumab after autologous stem cell transplantation. Study overall: Median doses per patient: 5 ipilimumab, about eight nivolumab.

Assay: immunoSEQ multiplex PCR; the TCRdb copy retains only in-frame clones and omits some. The sample consists of tens of thousands of clones, approximately 91% of them appearing once. V was pared by 11 bases and J by 8 bases, with 18 bases between. Germline loops: CDR1 SNHLY, CDR2 FYNNEI. The CDR3 consists of 12 residues. The source is a male donor with multiple myeloma. The specimen was PBMCs, collected in a trial of ipilimumab plus nivolumab as post-transplant consolidation. The J gene is TRBJ1-1, the V gene TRBV2; TRBD1 might be the D (6 bases). CDR3 in DNA: TGTGCCGGTAAGGCAGGGGCAGGGGAAGCTTTCTTT. Translation gives CAGKAGAGEAFF.